Listed below are T cell receptor beta chains from one sample, sequenced in a study of blood T cell repertoires in COVID-19. Generated by immunoSEQ multiplex PCR, the TCRdb table keeps only in-frame clones and is missing some. Among 150,000 to 200,000 clones, 70% to 90% were seen once, and the ten largest hold around 8.6%. Sequencing input: peripheral blood. The receptors here all came from a man between 45 and 60 years old with active or convalescent COVID-19. Each CDR3 is given with its conserved first and last residue. A D gene is named only where the DNA matches it firmly. Not all rows give a size; the values are once, few, many and, for expanded clones, a class.

clone_size j_call d_call v_call cdr3_nt cdr3_aa
. TRBJ2-2 TRBD2 TRBV10-1 TGCGCCAGCAGCCTGCAGGGAGGGGCCGGGGAGCTGTTTTTT CASSLQGGAGELFF
. TRBJ2-7 TRBD1 TRBV5-1 TGCGCCAGCAGCTTGGATGGGACAGGGGGCTCGTACGAGCAGTACTTC CASSLDGTGGSYEQYF
. TRBJ1-3 . TRBV18 TGTGCCAGCTCACCCGGAGGGACCTCTGGAAACACCATATATTTT CASSPGGTSGNTIYF
once TRBJ1-2 . TRBV6-5 TGTGCCAGCAGTTCCAACACAGGGAGAGGCTACACCTTC CASSSNTGRGYTF
once TRBJ2-5 TRBD1 TRBV7-2 TGTGCCAGCAGCTTTAGAGCAGGGGGCACGGGGGCCCAGTACTTC CASSFRAGGTGAQYF
. TRBJ1-2 . TRBV5-1 TGCGCCAGCAGCTTGGGCGACAAATATGGCTACACCTTC CASSLGDKYGYTF
. TRBJ1-2 TRBD1 TRBV19 TGTGCCAGTAGGATGCTACTCACCGGACAGGGAGGGGGCTACACCTTC CASRMLLTGQGGGYTF
. TRBJ2-1 . TRBV29-1 TGCAGCCCTGCGACCTACAATGAGCAGTTCTTC CSPATYNEQFF
. TRBJ1-1 . TRBV6-5 TGTGCCAGCAGCACATTAAAAACCACTGAAGCTTTCTTT CASSTLKTTEAFF
. TRBJ2-2 . TRBV7-9 TGTGCCAGCACGGGCAGGGGAGTGAACACCGGGGAGCTGTTTTTT CASTGRGVNTGELFF
. TRBJ2-7 TRBD1 TRBV5-5 TGTGCCAGCAGCTTGGGACCTGGACAGGGTTCGGGCGAGCAGTACTTC CASSLGPGQGSGEQYF
. TRBJ2-3 TRBD1 TRBV30 TGTGCCTGGACTCCTTCCGGGACAGGGAAAGATACGCAGTATTTT CAWTPSGTGKDTQYF
. TRBJ2-3 TRBD2 TRBV30 TGTGCCTGGAGGCAGACGGGGGGGCCGGATACGCAGTATTTT CAWRQTGGPDTQYF
. TRBJ2-1 . TRBV28 TGTGCCAGCAGTCCCTCCCTTTCCGAGCAGTTCTTC CASSPSLSEQFF
. TRBJ2-1 TRBD2 TRBV29-1 TGCAGCGTGACCTTCCTACAAAGAGGGACTACCTCCTACAATGAGCAGTTCTTC CSVTFLQRGTTSYNEQFF
. TRBJ2-2 TRBD1 TRBV19 TGTGCCAGTAAAACAGGGACAGGGGGCACCGGGGAGCTGTTTTTT CASKTGTGGTGELFF
. TRBJ2-2 . TRBV4-1 TGCGCCAGCAGCCGCGGATCCCTGAACACCGGGGAGCTGTTTTTT CASSRGSLNTGELFF
. TRBJ2-7 TRBD2 TRBV7-2 TGTGCCAGCAGCTTAGCGCGGGGGTCCCACTACGAGCAGTACTTC CASSLARGSHYEQYF
. TRBJ2-2 TRBD2 TRBV7-9 TGTGCCAGCAACCCGGGACTAGCGTACTTTACGGGGGAGCTGTTTTTT CASNPGLAYFTGELFF
. TRBJ1-6 . TRBV30 TGTGCCTGGAGTCAACAGTATAATTCACCCCTCCACTTT CAWSQQYNSPLHF
. TRBJ2-5 . TRBV2 TGTGCCAGCAGAACGGGTAGCTCGGGAGAGACCCAGTACTTC CASRTGSSGETQYF
. TRBJ1-2 TRBD1 TRBV28 TGTGCCAGCAGTTTATTTTCCGGGACAGGAAACCTCCTCTATGGCTACACCTTC CASSLFSGTGNLLYGYTF